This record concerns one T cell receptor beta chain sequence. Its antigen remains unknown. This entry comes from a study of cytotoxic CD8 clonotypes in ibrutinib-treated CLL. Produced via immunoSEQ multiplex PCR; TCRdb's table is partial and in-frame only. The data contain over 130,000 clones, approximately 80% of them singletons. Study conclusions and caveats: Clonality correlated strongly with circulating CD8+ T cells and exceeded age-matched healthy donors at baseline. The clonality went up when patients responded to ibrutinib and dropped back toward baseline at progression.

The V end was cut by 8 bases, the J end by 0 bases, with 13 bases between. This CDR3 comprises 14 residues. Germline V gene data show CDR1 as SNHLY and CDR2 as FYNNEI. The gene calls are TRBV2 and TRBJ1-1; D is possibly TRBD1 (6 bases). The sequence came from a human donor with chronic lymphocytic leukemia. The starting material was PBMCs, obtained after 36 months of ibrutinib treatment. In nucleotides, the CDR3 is TGTGCCAGCTGTACAGGGACCATGAACACTGAAGCTTTCTTT. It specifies CASCTGTMNTEAFF.